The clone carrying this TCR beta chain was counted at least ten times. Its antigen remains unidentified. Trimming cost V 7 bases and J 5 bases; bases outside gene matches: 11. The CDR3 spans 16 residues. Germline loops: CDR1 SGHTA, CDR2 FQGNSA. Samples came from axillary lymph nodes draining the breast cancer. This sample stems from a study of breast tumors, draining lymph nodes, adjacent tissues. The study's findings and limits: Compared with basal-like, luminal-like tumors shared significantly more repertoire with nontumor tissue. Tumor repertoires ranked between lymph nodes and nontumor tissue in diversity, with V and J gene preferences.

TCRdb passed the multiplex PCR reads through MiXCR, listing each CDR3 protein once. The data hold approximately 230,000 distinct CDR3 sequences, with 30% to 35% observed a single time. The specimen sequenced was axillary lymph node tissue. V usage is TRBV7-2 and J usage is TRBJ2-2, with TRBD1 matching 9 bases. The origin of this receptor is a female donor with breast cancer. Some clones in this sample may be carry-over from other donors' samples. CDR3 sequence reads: CASTALQGQGTGELFF. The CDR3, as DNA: TGTGCCAGCACCGCTCTGCAAGGACAGGGGACCGGGGAGCTGTTTTTT.